This T cell receptor (beta chain) was recovered during a study of blood T cell repertoires in COVID-19. Overall study: COVID-19 samples from acute and convalescent phases originated in the United States, Italy and Spain. PBMCs, B-cell-depleted T cells, or T cells were the source of the cDNA or gDNA that made up the material.

Authors' processing steps: Amplification of reference gene primers provided the estimated nucleated cell counts. The assay was immunoSEQ multiplex PCR, and TCRdb's table has in-frame clones only and misses some. Clonal size and the V and J genes are those of that table, whereas D and trimming came from the DNA. The table has hundreds of thousands of clones, around 87% seen once. The CDR3 is 15 amino acids. Germline values: CDR1 MNHEY, CDR2 SVGAGI. Trimming removed 6 bases from V and 0 bases from J; junction bases left unmatched: 5. The TCR was taken from a human donor in a cohort sampled during active COVID-19. The chain links TRBV6-5 to TRBJ2-3; 8 bases map to TRBD2. The sample taken for sequencing was peripheral blood. CDR3 DNA: TGTGCCAGCAGCCCCGGGGGGGCTAGCACAGATACGCAGTATTTT. It translates to CASSPGGASTDTQYF.